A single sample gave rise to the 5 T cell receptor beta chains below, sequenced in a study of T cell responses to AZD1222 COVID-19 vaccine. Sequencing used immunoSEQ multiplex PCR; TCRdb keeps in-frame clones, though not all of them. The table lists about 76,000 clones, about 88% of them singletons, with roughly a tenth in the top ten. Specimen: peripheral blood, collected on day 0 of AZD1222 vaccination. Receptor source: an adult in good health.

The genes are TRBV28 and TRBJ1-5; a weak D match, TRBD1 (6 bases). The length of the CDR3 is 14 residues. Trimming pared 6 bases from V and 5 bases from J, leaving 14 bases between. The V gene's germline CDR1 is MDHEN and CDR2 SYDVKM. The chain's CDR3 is CASSFGRGYQPQHF. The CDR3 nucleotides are TGTGCCAGCAGCTTTGGCAGGGGATATCAGCCCCAGCATTTT. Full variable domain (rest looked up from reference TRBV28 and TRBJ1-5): DVKVTQSSRYLVKRTGEKVFLECVQDMDHENMFWYRQDPGLGLRLIYFSYDVKMKEKGDIPEGYSVSREKKERFSLILESASTNQTSMYLCASSFGRGYQPQHFGDGTRLSIL.

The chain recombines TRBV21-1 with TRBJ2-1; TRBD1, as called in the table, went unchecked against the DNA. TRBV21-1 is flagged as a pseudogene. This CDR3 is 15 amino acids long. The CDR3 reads CAWARGQSPYNEQFF. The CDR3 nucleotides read TGTGCCTGGGCGAGGGGACAGTCCCCGTACAATGAGCAGTTCTTC.

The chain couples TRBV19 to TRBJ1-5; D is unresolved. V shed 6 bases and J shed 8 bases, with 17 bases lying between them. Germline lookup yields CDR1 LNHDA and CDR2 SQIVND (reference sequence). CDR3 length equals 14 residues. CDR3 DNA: TGTGCCAGTAGCCGTGACCTGGGGAGGGAGCCCCAGCATTTT. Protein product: CASSRDLGREPQHF.

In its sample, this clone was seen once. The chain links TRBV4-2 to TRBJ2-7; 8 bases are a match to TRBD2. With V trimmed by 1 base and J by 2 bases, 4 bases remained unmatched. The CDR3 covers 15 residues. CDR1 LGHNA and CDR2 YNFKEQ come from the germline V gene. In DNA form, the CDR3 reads TGTGCCAGCAGCCAAGGCTCTAGCGGGCCCTACGAGCAGTACTTC. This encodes CASSQGSSGPYEQYF.

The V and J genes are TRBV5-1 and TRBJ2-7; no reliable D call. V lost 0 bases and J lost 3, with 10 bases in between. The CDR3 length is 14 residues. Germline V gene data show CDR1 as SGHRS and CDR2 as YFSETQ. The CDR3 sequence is CASSLAGKDYEQYV. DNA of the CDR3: TGCGCCAGCAGCTTGGCCGGCAAAGACTACGAGCAGTACGTC.